A single sample gave rise to the 15 T cell receptor beta chains below, sequenced in a study of quantifying T cell responses using KT2 cells. Study information: RNA was reverse transcribed with TCR alpha and beta constant-region primers.

A single-stranded UMI oligo with SP2 sequence was ligated to cDNA 3' ends. First-round PCR used four to five cycles and beta primers RC1.1 and RC1.2 covering TRBC1 and TRBC2. MiXCR, run by TCRdb on the UMI-ligation and nested PCR reads, gives a single entry per CDR3 protein. The table records around 56,000 distinct CDR3 sequences, 9% to 15% of them present only once. The sample comprised PBMCs spiked with cells of the T cell clone KT2. The receptors originated from a human donor.

This clonotype was seen a few times. The chain uses TRBV11-2 and TRBJ1-1; TRBD1 might be the D (5 bases). The CDR3 runs 13 residues. V was pared by 1 base and J by 6 bases, with 9 bases between. Germline values: CDR1 SGHAT, CDR2 FQNNGV. CDR3 sequence reads: CASSLAQAPEAFF. CDR3 in DNA: TGTGCCAGCAGCTTAGCACAGGCCCCTGAAGCTTTCTTT.

This chain connects TRBV27 to TRBJ1-5, with D perhaps TRBD1 (5 bases). The V gene's germline CDR1 is MNHEY and CDR2 SMNVEV (reference sequence). The V end lost 2 bases, the J end lost 1 base, and 9 bases lay between the germline ends. The CDR3 runs to 15 residues. CDR3 in amino acids: CASSLGASSNQPQHF. The DNA of the CDR3 is TGTGCCAGCAGTTTAGGGGCCAGCAGCAATCAGCCCCAGCATTTT.

The chain carries TRBV2 and TRBJ2-1; D gene ambiguous. CDR1 and CDR2 (germline): SNHLY, FYNNEI. V lost 6 bases and J lost 5, with 11 bases in between. This CDR3 is built from 13 residues. The CDR3 region has the DNA TGTGCCAGCAGCCTAGAAATGGACAATGAGCAGTTCTTC. It encodes CASSLEMDNEQFF.

The chain carries TRBV18 and TRBJ2-2, with D perhaps TRBD2 (5 bases). The CDR3 spans 16 residues. Germline values: CDR1 KGHSH, CDR2 LQKENI. V was pared by 2 bases and J by 3 bases, with 13 bases between. CDR3 protein: CASSPTRARDTGELFF. The CDR3 DNA reads as TGTGCCAGCTCACCAACGCGGGCAAGGGACACCGGGGAGCTGTTTTTT.

This clonotype was found a few times. V gene TRBV20-1 combines with J gene TRBJ2-7; D possibly uses TRBD1 or TRBD2 (5 bases each). Per germline, CDR1 DFQATT and CDR2 SNEGSKA (reference sequence). This CDR3 region has 14 residues. CDR3: CSASRAVRGVEQYF. In nucleotides, the CDR3 is TGCAGCGCGAGTAGGGCAGTGAGGGGTGTCGAGCAGTACTTC.

This clonotype was observed a handful of times. J is TRBJ1-2 and V is TRBV29-1; D not resolved. The CDR3 length is 11 residues. The V gene's germline CDR1 is SQVTM and CDR2 ANQGSEA. Trimming took 4 bases from V and 8 from J, leaving 11 bases between them. CDR3 amino acids: CSVVTVEGYTF. For the CDR3, the DNA is TGCAGCGTTGTTACAGTGGAAGGCTACACCTTC.

This clonotype occurred a few times. The chain uses TRBV4-2 and TRBJ2-2; D call uncertain. The CDR3 spans 13 residues. Trimming removed 4 bases at V and 5 bases at J, with 8 bases between. The germline V gene has CDR1 LGHNA and CDR2 YNFKEQ. The CDR3 is CASSRMSTGELFF. DNA for the CDR3: TGTGCCAGCAGCCGAATGTCGACCGGGGAGCTGTTTTTT.

The table lists this clonotype with a few counts. The rearrangement uses TRBV2 and TRBJ2-3, with D perhaps matching TRBD2 (5 bases). V lost 6 bases and J 8 bases, leaving 12 bases between the germline ends. The CDR3 runs 12 residues. Germline assignment: CDR1 SNHLY and CDR2 FYNNEI. CDR3 in amino acids: CASSRTSPTQYF. CDR3 nucleotide sequence: TGTGCCAGCAGCCGGACTTCCCCTACGCAGTATTTT.

This clonotype was picked up many times. The chain employs TRBV11-2 and TRBJ1-2, with 7 bases lining up with TRBD1. CDR3 length equals 13 residues. Trimming cost V 5 bases and J 3 bases; bases outside gene matches: 3. Germline V gene sequence: CDR1 SGHAT, CDR2 FQNNGV. The DNA for the CDR3 is TGTGCCAGCAGCCCGGACAGGCACTATGGCTACACCTTC. Encoded protein: CASSPDRHYGYTF.

This clonotype was counted only a few times. The rearrangement links TRBV7-3 to TRBJ1-1, with unresolved D. Trimming left V 8 bases short and J 4 bases short, with 17 bases between. CDR3 length: 14 residues. Per germline, CDR1 SGHTA and CDR2 FQGTGA. CDR3 sequence: CASGTGPSSTEAFF. CDR3 DNA sequence: TGTGCCAGCGGCACGGGTCCTTCTTCCACTGAAGCTTTCTTT.

This clonotype was picked up many times. J is TRBJ2-5 and V is TRBV6-5; 11 nucleotides match TRBD2. The V and J ends lost 4 bases and 7 bases, in that order; junction bases with no gene match: 11. The CDR3 contains 16 residues. Germline V gene data show CDR1 as MNHEY and CDR2 as SVGAGI. CDR3 DNA sequence: TGTGCCAGCAGTTCCACTACTAGCGGGAGTGTCGGGACCCAGTACTTC. Its protein product is CASSSTTSGSVGTQYF.

J is TRBJ2-3 and V is TRBV29-1; D not resolved. Looked up from germline, CDR1 is SQVTM and CDR2 is ANQGSEA. Between the trimmed V and J ends, which lost 7 bases and 0 bases, there was a span of 11 bases. This CDR3 has 13 residues. DNA of the CDR3: TGCAGCGGCCGAATAGGAAGCACAGATACGCAGTATTTT. Amino acid sequence: CSGRIGSTDTQYF.

This sequence joins TRBV20-1 and TRBJ1-1; D is perhaps TRBD1 (6 bases). The germline V gene has CDR1 DFQATT and CDR2 SNEGSKA (reference sequence). The CDR3 runs to 15 residues. V lost 0 bases and J lost 4, with 15 bases in between. CDR3 DNA: TGCAGTGCTAGAGATGACGGGGGCCGGGGCACTGAAGCTTTCTTT. It encodes CSARDDGGRGTEAFF.

This clonotype was detected only a few times. This chain joins TRBV3-1 and TRBJ2-6; D remains unclear. Per germline, CDR1 LGHDT and CDR2 YNNKEL (reference sequence). V was clipped by 1 base and J by 1 base, with 5 bases between them. CDR3 length equals 15 residues. CDR3 region: CASSQVWSGANVLTF. CDR3 nucleotide sequence: TGTGCCAGCAGCCAAGTTTGGTCTGGGGCCAACGTCCTGACTTTC.

This clonotype appeared a few times. The chain is built from TRBV28 and TRBJ1-2; D gene uncertain. The CDR3 contains 13 residues. The V and J ends lost 8 bases and 6 bases respectively, with 16 bases between them. The germline V gene has CDR1 MDHEN and CDR2 SYDVKM. The CDR3 spells CASEQARNHGYTF. The CDR3 DNA is TGTGCCAGCGAGCAGGCGAGGAACCATGGCTACACCTTC.